The 22 T cell receptor beta chains presented below share a single source sample, sequenced in a study of T cells after yellow fever vaccination. In TCRdb, the 5' RACE reads were re-called with MiXCR into one record per CDR3 protein. Among some 420,000 distinct CDR3 sequences listed, about 17% were seen once. The starting material was PBMCs, obtained before the yellow fever booster vaccination. Receptors originate from a man younger than 35 who received the YFV17D yellow fever vaccine.

This clonotype was seen at least ten times. The chain links TRBV5-6 to TRBJ2-3; a weak D match, TRBD2 (5 bases). Trimming left V 7 bases short and J 1 base short, with 7 bases between. Germline CDR1 and CDR2: SGHDT and YYEEEE. The CDR3 totals 12 residues. CDR3 DNA sequence: TGTGCCAGCTGGCGGGGCACAGATACGCAGTATTTT. As protein: CASWRGTDTQYF.

There are a few counts of this clonotype. This chain links TRBV5-6 with TRBJ2-2; D uncertain. The germline V and J ends were trimmed by 2 bases and 7 bases, with 9 bases remaining between them. From germline, CDR1 is SGHDT and CDR2 YYEEEE. The CDR3 covers 13 residues. DNA of the CDR3: TGTGCCAGCAGCTTCGCCCTAGACGGGGAGCTGTTTTTT. This codes for CASSFALDGELFF.

This clonotype has only a few counts. The V and J genes are TRBV6-2 or TRBV6-3 and TRBJ2-5, with 8 bases that match TRBD2. V dropped 3 bases and J dropped 6; count of bases not matched to a gene: 6. The CDR3 length is 14 residues. Germline values: CDR1 MNHEY, CDR2 SVGEGT. This CDR3 reads CASSYKRGQKTQYF. CDR3 DNA: TGTGCCAGCAGTTATAAGCGGGGGCAAAAGACCCAGTACTTC.

The genes are TRBV4-3 and TRBJ1-2; TRBD1 is a possible D gene (5 bases). Trimming took off 0 bases at V and 6 bases at J, with 17 bases between the two ends. CDR3 length: 16 residues. Germline loops: CDR1 LGHNA, CDR2 YSLEER. The CDR3 DNA reads as TGCGCCAGCAGCCAAGATACCCGGGGACTCTTACATGGCTACACCTTC. It codes for CASSQDTRGLLHGYTF.

The chain recombines TRBV27 with TRBJ1-1; D perhaps matches TRBD1 (5 bases). This CDR3 is 13 amino acids long. Trimming stripped 3 bases from V and 5 bases from J, with 10 bases between. Germline values: CDR1 MNHEY, CDR2 SMNVEV (reference sequence). The DNA for the CDR3 is TGTGCCAGCAGTTTTGGGGCGAGGACTGAAGCTTTCTTT. Its protein product is CASSFGARTEAFF.

Remarks on this clonotype: One end of the junction varies from germline; a read error may be responsible. The chain employs TRBV7-9 and TRBJ2-2; the D gene is possibly TRBD2 (5 bases). CDR1 is SEHNR, CDR2 FQNEAQ, per germline (reference sequence). This CDR3 has 13 amino acids. CDR3 sequence reads: CASSPPGSGELIF. CDR3 DNA sequence: TGTGCCAGCAGTCCACCGGGGTCCGGGGAGCTGATTTTT.

This clonotype was counted many times. This sequence joins TRBV5-1 and TRBJ2-5; 10 bases fit TRBD1. J lost 2 bases, V lost 0 bases, and 7 bases had no gene match. Germline V CDR1 and CDR2: SGHRS, YFSETQ. The length of the CDR3 is 17 residues. The CDR3 spells CASSLATGTGVQETQYF. CDR3 coding DNA: TGCGCCAGCAGCTTGGCTACCGGGACAGGGGTGCAAGAGACCCAGTACTTC.

The V call is TRBV27, the J call TRBJ2-7, with D hard to call. Trimming removed 2 bases at V and 2 bases at J, with 7 bases between. This CDR3 region has 13 residues. Germline loops: CDR1 MNHEY, CDR2 SMNVEV (reference sequence). The CDR3 nucleotides read TGTGCCAGCAGTTTACTGCCGGCCTACGAGCAGTACTTC. It specifies CASSLLPAYEQYF.

This chain connects TRBV5-1 to TRBJ2-1; D not certain. The V gene lost 0 bases and the J gene lost 1 base, with 11 bases spanning the gap. Germline V gene data show CDR1 as SGHRS and CDR2 as YFSETQ. This CDR3 region has 16 residues. The CDR3 DNA is TGCGCCAGCAGCTTGGGTAAGACACCATCCTACAATGAGCAGTTCTTC. It is translated as CASSLGKTPSYNEQFF.

This clonotype showed up just a few times. The chain is built from TRBV3-1 and TRBJ2-4; TRBD1 agrees at 9 bases. V lost 4 bases and J lost 4; bases outside the gene matches: 2. The germline CDR1 and CDR2 sequences are LGHDT and YNNKEL (reference sequence). The CDR3 extends over 14 amino acids. DNA for the CDR3: TGTGCCAGCAGCCGGGGACAGGGAAAAAACATTCAGTACTTC. It specifies CASSRGQGKNIQYF.

CDR3 amino acids: CASSAPTGEETQYF. The CDR3 DNA reads TGTGCCAGCAGCGCGCCGACAGGGGAAGAGACCCAGTACTTC. This chain uses TRBV7-9 with TRBJ2-5; 8 bases match TRBD1. The CDR3 loop spans 14 amino acids. The germline CDR1 and CDR2 sequences are SEHNR and FQNEAQ (reference sequence). With V trimmed by 5 bases and J by 3 bases, 5 bases remained unmatched.

This clonotype was observed a handful of times. The chain links TRBV5-1 to TRBJ2-1; 10 nucleotides agree with TRBD2. CDR3 length: 16 residues. V lost 3 bases, J lost 0 bases, and 3 bases stayed unmatched. In germline, CDR1 is SGHRS, CDR2 YFSETQ. Here the CDR3 DNA reads TGCGCCAGCAGCTCATCTAGCGGGGGCTCCTACAATGAGCAGTTCTTC. Amino acids: CASSSSSGGSYNEQFF.

At least ten counts were recorded for this clonotype. J is TRBJ2-5 and V is TRBV20-1; D unresolved. Per germline, CDR1 DFQATT and CDR2 SNEGSKA (reference sequence). Trimming removed 2 bases at V and 5 bases at J, with 12 bases between. This CDR3 comprises 13 residues. CDR3 in DNA: TGCAGTGCTAGACAGGTTTCTGACGAGACCCAGTACTTC. Its translation is CSARQVSDETQYF.

The chain is built from TRBV20-1 and TRBJ1-2; D may be TRBD1 (5 bases). CDR3 size: 16 residues. The germline V gene encodes CDR1 DFQATT and CDR2 SNEGSKA (reference sequence). V was cut by 3 bases and J by 4 bases, with 21 bases left in between. The DNA of the CDR3 is TGCAGTGCTAGTTGGGAGGGGAGGGCCTCCGGCTATGGCTACACCTTC. Residues: CSASWEGRASGYGYTF.

This clonotype has ten or more counts. V gene TRBV18 combines with J gene TRBJ1-2; D uncertain. There are 14 residues in the CDR3. V lost 0 bases, J lost 2 bases, and 7 bases lay in between. CDR1 and CDR2 from the germline V gene are KGHSH and LQKENI. The CDR3: CASSPPEGNYGYTF. The CDR3, as DNA: TGTGCCAGCTCACCACCGGAGGGAAACTATGGCTACACCTTC.

The chain combines TRBV4-3 with TRBJ2-1, with D maybe TRBD2 (5 bases). With 1 base removed from V and 4 bases from J, the gap between germline ends came to 11 bases. The germline gives CDR1 LGHNA, CDR2 YSLEER. The CDR3 spans 15 residues. The CDR3 region has the DNA TGCGCCAGCAGCCAAGGCTCCGGGGAGTACAATGAGCAGTTCTTC. Translation: CASSQGSGEYNEQFF.

This chain connects TRBV2 to TRBJ2-5; TRBD2 aligns across 7 bases. From germline, CDR1 is SNHLY and CDR2 FYNNEI. V lost 6 bases to trimming and J lost 2 bases; unmatched junction nucleotides: 12. The CDR3 spans 16 residues. CDR3 sequence reads: CASRPPRMRGQETQYF. The CDR3 bases are TGTGCCAGCAGGCCTCCGAGGATGCGGGGGCAAGAGACCCAGTACTTC. Filled out from reference TRBV2 and TRBJ2-5, the complete variable domain reads EPEVTQTPSHQVTQMGQEVILRCVPISNHLYFYWYRQILGQKVEFLVSFYNNEISEKSEIFDDQFSVERPDGSNFTLKIRSTKLEDSAMYFCASRPPRMRGQETQYFGPGTRLLVL.

The rearrangement links TRBV12-3 or TRBV12-4 to TRBJ2-7, with unresolved D. The CDR3 totals 11 residues. V shed 4 bases and J shed 5 bases, with 6 bases lying between them. CDR3 in amino acids: CASSYLDEQYF. The CDR3 nucleotides are TGTGCCAGCAGTTACTTAGACGAGCAGTACTTC.

This clonotype was observed a handful of times. The J gene is TRBJ1-2, the V gene TRBV29-1; 9 bases are shared with TRBD1. The germline gives CDR1 SQVTM, CDR2 ANQGSEA. The CDR3 is 12 amino acids. V trimming: 5 bases; J trimming: 13 bases; junction bases outside the gene matches: 11. Here the CDR3 DNA reads TGCAGCGTTAATCCGGGACAGGGATTGGTCACCTTC. Protein sequence: CSVNPGQGLVTF.

The chain combines TRBV7-3 with TRBJ1-2; D not resolved. Trimming cost V 2 bases and J 7 bases, with 11 bases left between them. The germline V gene has CDR1 SGHTA and CDR2 FQGTGA. The CDR3 is made up of 13 amino acids. The CDR3 DNA is TGTGCCAGCAGCTTAGATGGGAGCCGTGGCTACACCTTC. It encodes CASSLDGSRGYTF.

CDR3 residues: CATSRDGQGEQFF. DNA of the CDR3: TGTGCCACCAGCAGAGACGGACAGGGTGAGCAGTTCTTC. V usage is TRBV15 and J usage is TRBJ2-1, with 8 bases aligning to TRBD1. The CDR3 is 13 residues long. With 0 bases clipped from V and 9 bases from J, the junction kept 1 base outside the gene matches. CDR1 LNHNV and CDR2 YYDKDF come from the germline V gene (reference sequence).

The gene calls are TRBV29-1 and TRBJ2-2; 7 nucleotides match TRBD1. CDR3 length: 14 residues. Germline trimming cut 7 bases from V and 0 bases from J; bases unmatched to any gene: 5. The V gene's germline CDR1 is SQVTM and CDR2 ANQGSEA. This chain's CDR3 is CSGAGTANTGELFF. The CDR3 DNA follows: TGCAGCGGGGCCGGGACAGCGAACACCGGGGAGCTGTTTTTT.